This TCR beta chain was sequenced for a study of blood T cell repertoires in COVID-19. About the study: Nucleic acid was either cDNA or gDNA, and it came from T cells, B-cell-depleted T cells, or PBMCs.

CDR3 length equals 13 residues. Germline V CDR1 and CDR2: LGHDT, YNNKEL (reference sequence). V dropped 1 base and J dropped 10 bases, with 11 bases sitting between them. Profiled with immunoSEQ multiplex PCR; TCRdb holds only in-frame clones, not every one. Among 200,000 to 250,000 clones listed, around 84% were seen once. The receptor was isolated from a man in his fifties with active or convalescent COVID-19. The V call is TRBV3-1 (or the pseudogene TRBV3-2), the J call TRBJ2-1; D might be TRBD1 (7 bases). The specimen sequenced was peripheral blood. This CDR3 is CASSQAAGGEQFF. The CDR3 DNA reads TGTGCCAGCAGCCAAGCTGCAGGGGGGGAGCAGTTCTTC.